Given below is one T cell receptor beta chain in context. No antigen is known for it. The read ends 3 residues shy of where the CDR3 ends; the end is completed using the germline J gene. CDR1 and CDR2 (germline): SNHLY, FYNNEI. The CDR3 totals 14 residues. With 7 bases removed from V and 6 bases from J, the gap between germline ends came to 15 bases. Only in-frame clones appear in the TCRdb table, and some are missing; sequencing was by immunoSEQ multiplex PCR. The data include 25,000 to 35,000 clones; the top ten clones carry about 7.8%. This specimen comes from a study of T cells in women clearing cervical HPV infection. Background on the study: Case blood drawn at lesion detection; control blood after infection cleared.

Overall study findings and caveats: TRBV6-7 relative abundance averaged 0.11% in cases and under 0.2% in controls.

The chain joins TRBV2 to TRBJ1-4; D perhaps matches TRBD1 (6 bases). What was sequenced was blood buffy coat. The clonotype was recovered from a woman between 18 and 69 years old with a cervical HPV16 infection that either progressed to CIN3+ or cleared (not recorded which). The CDR3 bases that were read are TGTGCCAGCATCCCGGGACAAGGAGATGAAAAA. Translating gives CASIPGQGDEK. In full, the CDR3 is CASIPGQGDEKLFF. The full variable domain, with the rest looked up from reference TRBV2 and TRBJ1-4, is EPEVTQTPSHQVTQMGQEVILRCVPISNHLYFYWYRQILGQKVEFLVSFYNNEISEKSEIFDDQFSVERPDGSNFTLKIRSTKLEDSAMYFCASIPGQGDEKLFFGSGTQLSVL.